Each of the 23 T cell receptor beta chains below was sequenced from the same sample in a study of T cell responses to AZD1222 COVID-19 vaccine. Sequenced by immunoSEQ multiplex PCR; TCRdb stores in-frame clones only, minus some. Of approximately 83,000 clones in the sample, around 90% were seen once. The source was peripheral blood, collected on day 0 of MenACWY control vaccination. The source is an adult in good health.

The rearrangement uses TRBV11-2 and TRBJ1-1; the D gene is possibly TRBD1 (5 bases). The CDR3 totals 14 residues. V was pared by 1 base and J by 4 bases, with 10 bases between. CDR1 and CDR2 (germline): SGHAT, FQNNGV. The CDR3 is CASSLAQGVTEAFF. CDR3 DNA: TGTGCCAGCAGCTTAGCCCAGGGAGTCACTGAAGCTTTCTTT.

The chain links TRBV19 to TRBJ1-2, with 7 bases identical to TRBD1. The CDR3 is made up of 14 amino acids. From germline, CDR1 is LNHDA and CDR2 SQIVND (reference sequence). The trim removed 5 bases at V and 3 bases at J, leaving 6 bases unmatched. The CDR3: CASSESRGDYGYTF. CDR3 DNA sequence: TGTGCCAGTAGTGAGTCCAGGGGGGACTATGGCTACACCTTC.

The chain carries TRBV5-1 and TRBJ1-2, with a tentative D call TRBD1 (5 bases). This CDR3 is 15 amino acids long. Germline loops: CDR1 SGHRS, CDR2 YFSETQ. Trimming left V 4 bases short and J 0 bases short, with 13 bases between. The CDR3: CASSPGGGTNYGYTF. The CDR3 DNA is TGCGCCAGCAGCCCTGGTGGGGGGACTAACTATGGCTACACCTTC. Full variable domain (outside the CDR3, taken from reference TRBV5-1 and TRBJ1-2): KAGVTQTPRYLIKTRGQQVTLSCSPISGHRSVSWYQQTPGQGLQFLFEYFSETQRNKGNFPGRFSGRQFSNSRSEMNVSTLELGDSALYLCASSPGGGTNYGYTFGSGTRLTVV.

The chain joins TRBV12-3 or TRBV12-4 to TRBJ2-1; TRBD2 might be the D (5 bases). The CDR3 sequence is 13 residues long. Trimming took 0 bases from V and 10 from J, leaving 10 bases between them. This CDR3 reads CASSLAGIKEQFF. CDR3 sequence (DNA): TGTGCCAGCAGTTTAGCCGGGATAAAGGAGCAGTTCTTC.

DNA of the CDR3: TGCGCCAGCAGCTTGGAAGGGACAGCATTGGAGGAGCAGTTCTTC. It codes for CASSLEGTALEEQFF. The chain carries TRBV5-1 and TRBJ2-1, with TRBD1 matching 7 bases. Trimming at V came to 0 bases and at J to 10 bases, leaving 10 bases not matched to a gene. Germline V gives CDR1 SGHRS, CDR2 YFSETQ. The CDR3 has 15 residues. The whole variable domain, filled in from reference TRBV5-1 and TRBJ2-1, reads KAGVTQTPRYLIKTRGQQVTLSCSPISGHRSVSWYQQTPGQGLQFLFEYFSETQRNKGNFPGRFSGRQFSNSRSEMNVSTLELGDSALYLCASSLEGTALEEQFFGPGTRLTVL.

The chain joins TRBV27 to TRBJ2-1, with D maybe TRBD1 (6 bases). This CDR3 has 18 amino acids. V lost 4 bases, J lost 2 bases, and 21 bases lay in between. CDR1 and CDR2 from the germline V gene are MNHEY and SMNVEV (reference sequence). This CDR3 is CASSSIVLTRTAYNEQFF. DNA for the CDR3: TGTGCCAGCAGTTCTATCGTACTAACTCGGACAGCCTACAATGAGCAGTTCTTC.

The chain couples TRBV27 to TRBJ2-7, with D uncertain. Trimming removed 0 bases from V and 6 bases from J, with 18 bases in between. The length of the CDR3 is 16 residues. Germline lookup yields CDR1 MNHEY and CDR2 SMNVEV (reference sequence). CDR3 region: CASSLSVPGPAREQYF. DNA for the CDR3: TGTGCCAGCAGTTTATCGGTACCAGGTCCAGCGCGCGAGCAGTACTTC.

This sequence joins TRBV13 and TRBJ2-7; 7 positions match TRBD2. With 5 bases clipped from V and 6 bases from J, the junction kept 7 bases outside the gene matches. Germline V gene data show CDR1 as PRHDT and CDR2 as FYEKMQ (reference sequence). This CDR3 region has 13 residues. The CDR3 DNA sequence: TGTGCCAGCAGCGCCGGGGGGATCGGCGAGCAGTACTTC. It is translated as CASSAGGIGEQYF.

The chain carries TRBV7-2 and TRBJ2-7, with 7 bases matching TRBD1. V dropped 5 bases and J dropped 0; count of bases not matched to a gene: 4. Per germline, CDR1 SGHTA and CDR2 FQGNSA. The CDR3 sequence is 14 residues long. The CDR3 DNA follows: TGTGCCAGCAGCCCCAGACAGGGCTCCTACGAGCAGTACTTC. Its protein is CASSPRQGSYEQYF.

The V and J genes are TRBV7-9 and TRBJ1-2; D possibly corresponds to TRBD1 (5 bases). With 5 bases removed from V and 4 bases from J, the gap between germline ends came to 20 bases. Germline V gene lookup returns CDR1 SEHNR and CDR2 FQNEAQ (reference sequence). The CDR3 extends over 16 amino acids. The CDR3 DNA reads as TGTGCCAGCAGCCTTACCTTCGGGGCGGAGGGCTATGGCTACACCTTC. Translating gives CASSLTFGAEGYGYTF.

CDR3 region: CASSESRVRQGFVETQYF. The CDR3 DNA follows: TGTGCCAGCAGTGAATCCAGAGTGCGACAGGGATTCGTAGAGACCCAGTACTTC. The gene calls are TRBV6-1 and TRBJ2-5, with TRBD1 identical over 7 bases. CDR3 length: 18 residues. V lost 2 bases and J lost 4; bases outside the gene matches: 16. The germline V gene encodes CDR1 MNHNS and CDR2 SASEGT.

This clone is a singleton in its sample. This chain uses TRBV11-2 with TRBJ1-5; the D gene is possibly TRBD1 (5 bases). CDR3 length: 17 amino acids. Germline assignment: CDR1 SGHAT and CDR2 FQNNGV. The germline V and J ends were trimmed by 5 bases and 0 bases, with 17 bases remaining between them. The CDR3 coding sequence is TGTGCCAGCAGCACTAACCGGGGGGGAAATAGCAATCAGCCCCAGCATTTT. Translating gives CASSTNRGGNSNQPQHF.

The chain is built from TRBV28 and TRBJ1-5; D is uncertain. The germline CDR1 and CDR2 sequences are MDHEN and SYDVKM. The CDR3 is 14 residues long. V lost 8 bases to trimming and J lost 1 base, with 12 bases between them. The CDR3 reads CASRRPRSNQPQHF. The CDR3 nucleotides are TGTGCCAGCCGGCGGCCCCGAAGCAATCAGCCCCAGCATTTT.

This chain links TRBV5-6 with TRBJ1-2, with a weak D call TRBD1 (5 bases). The germline gives CDR1 SGHDT, CDR2 YYEEEE. The V and J ends lost 4 bases and 3 bases respectively, with 13 bases between them. The CDR3 has 14 residues. In DNA form, the CDR3 reads TGTGCCAGCAGCCTCCGGGACGGCTACTATGGCTACACCTTC. Its protein is CASSLRDGYYGYTF.

The rearrangement joins TRBV2 to TRBJ2-5; D unclear. The germline V gene encodes CDR1 SNHLY and CDR2 FYNNEI. The ends were cut back, 1 base at V and 2 bases at J, with 8 bases in the middle. CDR3 length: 14 residues. This CDR3 reads CASSEDYLQETQYF. CDR3 sequence (DNA): TGTGCCAGCAGTGAAGACTACCTACAAGAGACCCAGTACTTC. Variable domain in full (rest from reference TRBV2 and TRBJ2-5): EPEVTQTPSHQVTQMGQEVILRCVPISNHLYFYWYRQILGQKVEFLVSFYNNEISEKSEIFDDQFSVERPDGSNFTLKIRSTKLEDSAMYFCASSEDYLQETQYFGPGTRLLVL.

The CDR3 DNA is TGTGCCAGCAGTTGGTCTGGAAGGCTGGATGAGCAGTTCTTC. As protein: CASSWSGRLDEQFF. V usage is TRBV28 and J usage is TRBJ2-1; unclear D gene. The CDR3 runs 14 residues. Deletions cut 4 bases from V and 8 bases from J, with 15 bases between. Germline assignment: CDR1 MDHEN and CDR2 SYDVKM.

This chain uses TRBV19 with TRBJ1-1; D uncertain. CDR3 length equals 11 residues. Trimming removed 5 bases from V and 3 bases from J, with 4 bases in between. Looked up from germline, CDR1 is LNHDA and CDR2 is SQIVND (reference sequence). CDR3 residues: CASSLYTEAFF. In DNA form, the CDR3 reads TGTGCCAGTAGTCTGTACACTGAAGCTTTCTTT.

The V gene is TRBV28, the J gene TRBJ2-2, with 7 bases aligning to TRBD2. The CDR3 covers 16 residues. V shed 5 bases, J shed 11 bases, and the junction held 17 bases outside the gene matches. Per germline, CDR1 MDHEN and CDR2 SYDVKM. The CDR3 here is CASSQIGLGPSVELFF. For the CDR3, the DNA is TGTGCCAGCAGTCAAATTGGACTAGGGCCCTCGGTTGAGCTGTTTTTT.

DNA for the CDR3: TGTGCCAGTAGTTTGCCCCAGATCCCCAGTGAAGCTTTCTTT. Encoded protein: CASSLPQIPSEAFF. The V gene is TRBV19, the J gene TRBJ1-1; D gene ambiguous. V was cut by 5 bases and J by 7 bases, with 17 bases left in between. The germline CDR1 and CDR2 sequences are LNHDA and SQIVND (reference sequence). The CDR3 is made up of 14 amino acids.

The chain links TRBV5-1 to TRBJ2-6; 10 bases are shared with TRBD1. Germline assignment: CDR1 SGHRS and CDR2 YFSETQ. The length of the CDR3 is 20 residues. Trimming removed 0 bases from V and 0 bases from J; junction bases left unmatched: 9. This CDR3 reads CASSLAAGTGVDSGANVLTF. DNA of the CDR3: TGCGCCAGCAGCTTGGCCGCTGGGACAGGGGTTGACTCTGGGGCCAACGTCCTGACTTTC.

This clone has a handful of counts. This CDR3 is CTSSQEKGTGELFF. The CDR3 region has the DNA TGCACCAGCAGCCAAGAAAAAGGCACCGGGGAGCTGTTTTTT. The rearrangement joins TRBV1 to TRBJ2-2. TRBV1 is given as a pseudogene. The CDR3 has 14 residues.

This chain uses TRBV18 with TRBJ1-5; D perhaps matches TRBD1 (6 bases). V was shortened by 4 bases and J by 4 bases, with 11 bases between the two germline ends. The germline gives CDR1 KGHSH, CDR2 LQKENI. CDR3 size: 14 residues. The DNA for the CDR3 is TGTGCCAGCTCACGAAGGGGGACTAATCAGCCCCAGCATTTT. Its protein product is CASSRRGTNQPQHF.

J is TRBJ2-1 and V is TRBV28; the D gene is possibly TRBD2 (5 bases). Germline loops: CDR1 MDHEN, CDR2 SYDVKM. CDR3 size: 16 residues. Between the trimmed V and J ends, which lost 3 bases and 2 bases, there was a span of 14 bases. Here the CDR3 DNA reads TGTGCCAGCAGTTTGCCCCCTACGAGGGCCTACAATGAGCAGTTCTTC. It translates to CASSLPPTRAYNEQFF.